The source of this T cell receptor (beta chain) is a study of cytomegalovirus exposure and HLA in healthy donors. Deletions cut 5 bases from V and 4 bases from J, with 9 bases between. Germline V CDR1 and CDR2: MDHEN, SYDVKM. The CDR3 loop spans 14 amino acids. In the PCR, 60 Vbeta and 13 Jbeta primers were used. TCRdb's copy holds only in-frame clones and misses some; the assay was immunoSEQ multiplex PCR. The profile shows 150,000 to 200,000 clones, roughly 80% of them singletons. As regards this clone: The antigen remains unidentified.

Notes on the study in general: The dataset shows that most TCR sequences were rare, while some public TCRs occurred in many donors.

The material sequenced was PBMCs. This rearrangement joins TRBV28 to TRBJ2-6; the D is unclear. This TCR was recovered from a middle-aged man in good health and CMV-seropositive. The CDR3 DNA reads TGTGCCAGCAGTCAAGCCCCGGGGGCCAACGTCCTGACTTTC. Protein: CASSQAPGANVLTF.